This T cell receptor (beta chain) appears in the sequencing data of a study of cytomegalovirus exposure and HLA in healthy donors. Study-level background: Out of several hundred genotyped donors, 81% belonged to the Caucasian-associated ancestry cluster.

CDR1 and CDR2 from the germline V gene are ENHRY and SYGVKD. The CDR3 is 14 amino acids. The junction had 8 bases not matched to a gene; V was cut back by 8 bases and J by 5 bases. With regard to this clone: Its target is unknown.

Vbeta (60) and Jbeta (13) primers were used in the PCR. Data came from immunoSEQ multiplex PCR; TCRdb stores just in-frame clones and leaves some out. The sample contains approximately 240,000 clones, approximately 80% of which appear only once. The study's findings and limits: What TCR beta sequences reportedly achieved was accurate prediction of HLA-A and HLA-B alleles in most subjects. Rare TCR sequences dominated, though some public TCRs recurred in many donors.

The sequence was collected from a woman in her thirties or forties in good health and CMV-seronegative. The chain joins TRBV10-3 to TRBJ2-3; TRBD2 agrees at 9 bases. Sequencing input: PBMCs. In DNA, the CDR3 is TGTGCCATCTACGCGGGGGGGCCAGTAGATACGCAGTATTTT. Translating it yields CAIYAGGPVDTQYF.